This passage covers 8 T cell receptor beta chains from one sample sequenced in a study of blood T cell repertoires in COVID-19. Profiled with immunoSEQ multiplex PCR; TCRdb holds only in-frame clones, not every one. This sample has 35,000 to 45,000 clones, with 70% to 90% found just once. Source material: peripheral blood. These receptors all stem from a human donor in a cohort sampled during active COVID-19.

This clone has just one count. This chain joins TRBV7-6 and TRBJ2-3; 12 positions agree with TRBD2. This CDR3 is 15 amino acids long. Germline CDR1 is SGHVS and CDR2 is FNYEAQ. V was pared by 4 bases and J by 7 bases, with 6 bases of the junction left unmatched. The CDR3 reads CASSSSSGGVYTQYF. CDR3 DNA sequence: TGTGCCAGCAGCTCATCTAGCGGGGGGGTGTATACGCAGTATTTT. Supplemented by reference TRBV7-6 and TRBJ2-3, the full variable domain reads GAGVSQSPRYKVTKRGQDVALRCDPISGHVSLYWYRQALGQGPEFLTYFNYEAQQDKSGLPNDRFSAERPEGSISTLTIQRTEQRDSAMYRCASSSSSGGVYTQYFGPGTRLTVL.

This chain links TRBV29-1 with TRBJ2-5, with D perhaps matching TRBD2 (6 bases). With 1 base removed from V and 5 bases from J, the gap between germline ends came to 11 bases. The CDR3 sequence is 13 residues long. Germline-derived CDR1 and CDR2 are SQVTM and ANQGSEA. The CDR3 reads CSVEGRAGETQYF. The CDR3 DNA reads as TGCAGCGTTGAAGGGAGGGCTGGGGAGACCCAGTACTTC.

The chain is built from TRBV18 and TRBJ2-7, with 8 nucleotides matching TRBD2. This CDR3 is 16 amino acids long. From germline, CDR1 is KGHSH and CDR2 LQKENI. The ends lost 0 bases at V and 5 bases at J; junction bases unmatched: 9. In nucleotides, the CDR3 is TGTGCCAGCTCACCACCTAGCGGGATACGGAGAAACGAGCAGTACTTC. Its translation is CASSPPSGIRRNEQYF.

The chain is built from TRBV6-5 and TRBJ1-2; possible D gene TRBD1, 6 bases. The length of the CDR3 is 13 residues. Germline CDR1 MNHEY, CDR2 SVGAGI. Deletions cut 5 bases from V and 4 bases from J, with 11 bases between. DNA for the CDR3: TGTGCCAGCAGTAACAGGGTCGCCTATGGCTACACCTTC. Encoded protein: CASSNRVAYGYTF.

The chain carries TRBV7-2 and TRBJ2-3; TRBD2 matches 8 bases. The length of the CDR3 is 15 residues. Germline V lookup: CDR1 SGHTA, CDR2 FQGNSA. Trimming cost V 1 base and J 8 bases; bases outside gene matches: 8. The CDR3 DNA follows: TGTGCCAGCAGCTTAGGGGGGACTAGACGTGTTACGCAGTATTTT. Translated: CASSLGGTRRVTQYF.

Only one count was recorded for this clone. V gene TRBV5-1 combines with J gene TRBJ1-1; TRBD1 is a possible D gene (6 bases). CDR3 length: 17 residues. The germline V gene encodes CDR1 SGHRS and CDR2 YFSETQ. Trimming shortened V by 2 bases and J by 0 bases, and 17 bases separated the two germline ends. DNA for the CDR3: TGCGCCAGCAGCTTCGGCAGGGGTGTTGTTATGAACACTGAAGCTTTCTTT. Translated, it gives CASSFGRGVVMNTEAFF.

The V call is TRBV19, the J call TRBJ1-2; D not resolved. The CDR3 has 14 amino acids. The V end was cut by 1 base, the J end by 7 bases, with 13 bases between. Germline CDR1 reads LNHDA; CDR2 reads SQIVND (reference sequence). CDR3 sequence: CASSIAPDSGGYTF. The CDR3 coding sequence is TGTGCCAGTAGTATAGCCCCAGACTCGGGTGGCTACACCTTC.

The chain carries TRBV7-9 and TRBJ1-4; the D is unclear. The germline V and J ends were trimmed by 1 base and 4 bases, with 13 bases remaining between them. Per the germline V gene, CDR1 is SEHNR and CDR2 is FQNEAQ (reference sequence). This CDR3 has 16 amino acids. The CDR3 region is CASSLGLRGLNEKLFF. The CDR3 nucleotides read TGTGCCAGCAGCTTAGGATTGCGCGGCCTTAATGAAAAACTGTTTTTT.